These T cell receptor beta chains were read from a single sample in a study of human T cells and chemical hapten exposure. Each CDR3 protein gets one entry after TCRdb re-called the RACE reads with MiXCR. The data contain tens of thousands of distinct CDR3 sequences, approximately 11% of them singletons. The material was whole blood, obtained in connection with sensitization to the hapten diphenylcyclopropenone (DPC). Receptors were obtained from a middle-aged man with alopecia areata. Some clones in this sample may be carry-over from other donors' samples. Both conserved end residues are part of each CDR3. Each record gives: J gene, CDR3 length, V gene, CDR3 protein.

J gene: TRBJ2-1
CDR3 length: 15
V gene: TRBV12-3/TRBV12-4
CDR3 protein: CASSLEAGSSDEQFF

J gene: TRBJ2-3
CDR3 length: 13
V gene: TRBV7-2
CDR3 protein: CASSSNQRDTQYF

J gene: TRBJ2-1
CDR3 length: 15
V gene: TRBV6-1
CDR3 protein: CASTLGLAGANEQFF

J gene: TRBJ2-4
CDR3 length: 13
V gene: TRBV5-5
CDR3 protein: CASSSRGGNIQYF

J gene: TRBJ2-5
CDR3 length: 15
V gene: TRBV2
CDR3 protein: CASSAGTGDQETQYF

J gene: TRBJ2-1
CDR3 length: 14
V gene: TRBV5-1
CDR3 protein: CASRDGRAYNEQFF

J gene: TRBJ2-3
CDR3 length: 14
V gene: TRBV6-1
CDR3 protein: CASGPGTRLDTQYF

J gene: TRBJ1-1
CDR3 length: 13
V gene: TRBV18
CDR3 protein: CASSPGGWTEAFF

J gene: TRBJ1-5
CDR3 length: 13
V gene: TRBV5-6
CDR3 protein: CASSFGVNQPQHF

J gene: TRBJ2-3
CDR3 length: 18
V gene: TRBV28
CDR3 protein: CASSLRKRERSRLIAQYF

J gene: TRBJ2-3
CDR3 length: 14
V gene: TRBV7-7
CDR3 protein: CASSVGQGRNTQYF

J gene: TRBJ2-7
CDR3 length: 14
V gene: TRBV29-1
CDR3 protein: CSAGLAGGPDEQYF

J gene: TRBJ2-1
CDR3 length: 18
V gene: TRBV15
CDR3 protein: CATSREEGSRSSYNEQFF

J gene: TRBJ2-7
CDR3 length: 15
V gene: TRBV9
CDR3 protein: CASSVAGQGEYEQYF

J gene: TRBJ2-3
CDR3 length: 15
V gene: TRBV19
CDR3 protein: CASTPDSLSTDTQYF

J gene: TRBJ2-7
CDR3 length: 17
V gene: TRBV11-2
CDR3 protein: CASSLRSGSVKPYEQYF

J gene: TRBJ2-7
CDR3 length: 13
V gene: TRBV29-1
CDR3 protein: CSVEGDASYEQYF

J gene: TRBJ2-6
CDR3 length: 14
V gene: TRBV3-1
CDR3 protein: CASSPSGGANVLTF

J gene: TRBJ1-5
CDR3 length: 13
V gene: TRBV6-6
CDR3 protein: CASRPGKNQPQHF

J gene: TRBJ2-3
CDR3 length: 16
V gene: TRBV13
CDR3 protein: CASSFGRAGAPDTQYF

J gene: TRBJ1-2
CDR3 length: 12
V gene: TRBV20-1
CDR3 protein: CSARGAGYGYTF

J gene: TRBJ2-1
CDR3 length: 14
V gene: TRBV28
CDR3 protein: CASSLLASYNEQFF

J gene: TRBJ2-7
CDR3 length: 15
V gene: TRBV28
CDR3 protein: CASSRVPAVSYEQYF

J gene: TRBJ1-1
CDR3 length: 15
V gene: TRBV18
CDR3 protein: CASSPLSRASAEAFF

J gene: TRBJ1-5
CDR3 length: 15
V gene: TRBV24-1
CDR3 protein: CATSDEGVGHQPQHF

J gene: TRBJ2-3
CDR3 length: 14
V gene: TRBV14
CDR3 protein: CASSPGLSTDTQYF

J gene: TRBJ1-1
CDR3 length: 11
V gene: TRBV6-1
CDR3 protein: CASSRQGPAFF

J gene: TRBJ1-1
CDR3 length: 14
V gene: TRBV4-1
CDR3 protein: CASSQPDRAVVAFF

J gene: TRBJ1-2
CDR3 length: 14
V gene: TRBV25-1
CDR3 protein: CASSGQNRVEGYTF

J gene: TRBJ2-7
CDR3 length: 14
V gene: TRBV2
CDR3 protein: CASRASGSSYEQYF

J gene: TRBJ2-3
CDR3 length: 17
V gene: TRBV7-9
CDR3 protein: CASSLGSGRALSDTQYF

J gene: TRBJ2-1
CDR3 length: 16
V gene: TRBV7-2
CDR3 protein: CASSRDVAGANNEQFF

J gene: TRBJ2-3
CDR3 length: 19
V gene: TRBV24-1
CDR3 protein: CATSDAIDITLHSTDTQYF

J gene: TRBJ1-1
CDR3 length: 14
V gene: TRBV11-1
CDR3 protein: CASSLGRRNTEAFF

J gene: TRBJ2-1
CDR3 length: 19
V gene: TRBV28
CDR3 protein: CASSLWLAGDRAPHNEQFF

J gene: TRBJ2-3
CDR3 length: 16
V gene: TRBV4-3
CDR3 protein: CASSQEPSGNADTQYF

J gene: TRBJ2-3
CDR3 length: 15
V gene: TRBV2
CDR3 protein: CASSPHVTGADTQYF

J gene: TRBJ2-3
CDR3 length: 16
V gene: TRBV3-1
CDR3 protein: CASSQQAGGSTDTQYF

J gene: TRBJ2-5
CDR3 length: 15
V gene: TRBV5-1
CDR3 protein: CASSSQVGLLETQYF

J gene: TRBJ1-2
CDR3 length: 15
V gene: TRBV6-2/TRBV6-3
CDR3 protein: CASSYTRQGNYGYTF

J gene: TRBJ1-1
CDR3 length: 12
V gene: TRBV20-1
CDR3 protein: CSARGTGGEDFF

J gene: TRBJ2-7
CDR3 length: 15
V gene: TRBV29-1
CDR3 protein: CSVHVPGTGIYEQYF

J gene: TRBJ2-1
CDR3 length: 15
V gene: TRBV20-1
CDR3 protein: CSARAPSGSYNEQFF

J gene: TRBJ2-3
CDR3 length: 12
V gene: TRBV28
CDR3 protein: CASSSSLWAQYF

J gene: TRBJ1-2
CDR3 length: 18
V gene: TRBV20-1
CDR3 protein: CSARVVQGEDLRYYGYTF

J gene: TRBJ1-1
CDR3 length: 13
V gene: TRBV5-1
CDR3 protein: CASSYQGSPEAFF

J gene: TRBJ1-6
CDR3 length: 16
V gene: TRBV28
CDR3 protein: CASSLIPSSYNSPLHF

J gene: TRBJ1-2
CDR3 length: 12
V gene: TRBV12-3/TRBV12-4
CDR3 protein: CASSPKDYGYTF

J gene: TRBJ2-6
CDR3 length: 16
V gene: TRBV7-9
CDR3 protein: CASSETGRSGANVLTF

J gene: TRBJ1-2
CDR3 length: 13
V gene: TRBV19
CDR3 protein: CASSMQAVYGYTF

J gene: TRBJ2-2
CDR3 length: 17
V gene: TRBV7-8
CDR3 protein: CASSPSRGGGHAGELFF

J gene: TRBJ1-5
CDR3 length: 17
V gene: TRBV7-8
CDR3 protein: CASSLANLLHSNQPQHF

J gene: TRBJ1-2
CDR3 length: 13
V gene: TRBV3-1
CDR3 protein: CASSQGAPNGYTF

J gene: TRBJ2-1
CDR3 length: 15
V gene: TRBV7-3
CDR3 protein: CASSFGTSGYDEQFF